These 15 T cell receptor beta chains were sequenced from one sample in a study of blood T cell repertoires in COVID-19. Here immunoSEQ multiplex PCR was the method, and the copy in TCRdb shows in-frame clones only, minus some. The table includes 51,000 or so clones, 85% to 90% detected once. What was sequenced was peripheral blood. These receptors all come from a man older than 75 with active or convalescent COVID-19.

This sequence joins TRBV2 and TRBJ2-7; D remains ambiguous. The V gene lost 4 bases and the J gene lost 7 bases, with 8 bases spanning the gap. The length of the CDR3 is 11 residues. The germline gives CDR1 SNHLY, CDR2 FYNNEI. CDR3 in DNA: TGTGCCAGCAGTGTAGTCGATGAGCAGTACTTC. This sequence encodes CASSVVDEQYF.

J is TRBJ1-1 and V is TRBV12-3 or TRBV12-4, with D possibly matching TRBD1 (5 bases). This CDR3 contains 13 residues. The V and J ends lost 2 bases and 1 base respectively, with 5 bases between them. CDR3 nucleotides: TGTGCCAGCAGTTTAAGGGGGAACACTGAAGCTTTCTTT. Protein product: CASSLRGNTEAFF.

The chain links TRBV11-1 to TRBJ1-2; D not resolved. The V end was cut by 0 bases, the J end by 1 base, with 6 bases between. In germline, CDR1 is SGHAT, CDR2 FQDESV (reference sequence). The CDR3 contains 14 residues. CDR3 residues: CASSLARGNYGYTF. In DNA, the CDR3 is TGTGCCAGCAGCTTAGCACGCGGTAACTATGGCTACACCTTC.

V and J are TRBV9 and TRBJ2-3; 16 bases agree with TRBD2. Germline V gene lookup returns CDR1 SGDLS and CDR2 YYNGEE. With 4 bases clipped from V and 4 bases from J, the junction kept 9 bases outside the gene matches. The CDR3 has 18 residues. The CDR3 nucleotides are TGTGCCAGCAGCTTCGGGACTAGCGGGGGGGCCACTTCAGATACGCAGTATTTT. Its translation: CASSFGTSGGATSDTQYF. Complete variable domain (other parts from reference TRBV9 and TRBJ2-3): DSGVTQTPKHLITATGQRVTLRCSPRSGDLSVYWYQQSLDQGLQFLIQYYNGEERAKGNILERFSAQQFPDLHSELNLSSLELGDSALYFCASSFGTSGGATSDTQYFGPGTRLTVL.

This clone appeared once. The rearrangement links TRBV2 to TRBJ1-2, with 8 positions matching TRBD1. The V and J ends lost 6 bases and 7 bases, in that order; junction bases with no gene match: 13. Germline CDR1 SNHLY, CDR2 FYNNEI. The CDR3 spans 15 residues. As DNA, the CDR3 is TGTGCCAGCAGAGGATTGACAGGGGATACGATTGGCTACACCTTC. This translates into CASRGLTGDTIGYTF.

CDR3: CASSFTGSTVSAEAFF. The CDR3 DNA is TGTGCCAGCAGCTTCACCGGGAGCACCGTCAGCGCTGAAGCTTTCTTT. The chain employs TRBV7-2 and TRBJ1-1, with D hard to call. V dropped 3 bases and J dropped 6 bases, with 20 bases sitting between them. Germline V gene sequence: CDR1 SGHTA, CDR2 FQGNSA. The CDR3 covers 16 residues. The full variable domain, in which reference TRBV7-2 and TRBJ1-1 provide the parts outside the CDR3, is GAGVSQSPSNKVTEKGKDVELRCDPISGHTALYWYRQSLGQGLEFLIYFQGNSAPDKSGLPSDRFSAERTGGSVSTLTIQRTQQEDSAVYLCASSFTGSTVSAEAFFGQGTRLTVV.

This chain joins TRBV10-3 and TRBJ2-5; 13 bases are shared with TRBD2. The V gene's germline CDR1 is ENHRY and CDR2 SYGVKD. V dropped 7 bases and J dropped 1; count of bases not matched to a gene: 3. CDR3 length: 15 amino acids. CDR3 in DNA: TGTGCCATCACCAGGACTAGCGGGGGCCAAGAGACCCAGTACTTC. Its protein is CAITRTSGGQETQYF.

The chain couples TRBV5-1 to TRBJ2-4, with D possibly matching TRBD2 (7 bases). CDR1 and CDR2 from the germline V gene are SGHRS and YFSETQ. V was shortened by 4 bases and J by 4 bases, with 15 bases between the two germline ends. CDR3 length equals 15 residues. The CDR3 loop is CASSEGGTVKNIQYF. In DNA, the CDR3 is TGCGCCAGCAGCGAGGGGGGGACTGTGAAAAACATTCAGTACTTC.

The chain joins TRBV5-1 to TRBJ2-5, with D perhaps matching TRBD2 (6 bases). CDR1 and CDR2 (germline): SGHRS, YFSETQ. The CDR3 is 14 amino acids. Trimming took 7 bases from V and 0 from J, leaving 13 bases between them. The CDR3 nucleotides are TGCGCCAGCGCCGGAGGGGCTGACCAAGAGACCCAGTACTTC. It encodes CASAGGADQETQYF.

This chain uses TRBV5-4 with TRBJ2-1, with 13 bases that match TRBD2. The ends lost 4 bases at V and 8 bases at J; junction bases unmatched: 6. In germline, CDR1 is SGHNT, CDR2 YYREEE (reference sequence). The CDR3 extends over 15 amino acids. The CDR3 DNA sequence: TGTGCCAGCAGCGGGGGACTAGCGGGGCGGGATGAGCAGTTCTTC. Its translation is CASSGGLAGRDEQFF.

The chain combines TRBV5-1 with TRBJ2-5, with TRBD2 matching over 8 bases. V dropped 4 bases and J dropped 3; count of bases not matched to a gene: 5. The CDR3 spans 14 residues. Germline V lookup: CDR1 SGHRS, CDR2 YFSETQ. The CDR3 nucleotides read TGCGCCAGCAGCCCGGGAGGGGGTGAAGAGACCCAGTACTTC. As protein: CASSPGGGEETQYF.

This chain links TRBV6-4 with TRBJ1-5, with no clear D. Looked up from germline, CDR1 is MRHNA and CDR2 is SNTAGT. The V end was cut by 8 bases, the J end by 5 bases, with 13 bases between. The CDR3 runs 13 residues. CDR3 amino acids: CASALFEDQPQHF. DNA of the CDR3: TGTGCCAGCGCCCTATTCGAGGATCAGCCCCAGCATTTT.

J is TRBJ2-5 and V is TRBV5-1, with D maybe TRBD1 (5 bases). The V and J ends lost 0 bases and 1 base respectively, with 10 bases between them. In germline, CDR1 is SGHRS, CDR2 YFSETQ. This CDR3 contains 15 residues. CDR3 nucleotide sequence: TGCGCCAGCAGCTTGGCCAGGGCCATCCAAGAGACCCAGTACTTC. Translated: CASSLARAIQETQYF.

The chain uses TRBV7-2 and TRBJ2-1; tentatively, D is TRBD1 (5 bases). CDR3 length: 15 residues. V shed 1 base and J shed 4 bases, with 11 bases lying between them. Germline CDR1 and CDR2: SGHTA and FQGNSA. This CDR3 reads CASSLEGRQYNEQFF. DNA of the CDR3: TGTGCCAGCAGCTTAGAGGGTCGACAGTACAATGAGCAGTTCTTC.

CDR3 nucleotides: TGTGCCAGCTCACTACAGGACACGGGGGGCGGCTACACCTTC. Translating it yields CASSLQDTGGGYTF. The chain has TRBV18 and TRBJ1-2, with a tentative D call TRBD1 (6 bases). V lost 4 bases to trimming and J lost 8 bases, with 17 bases between them. The CDR3 is 14 amino acids. In germline, CDR1 is KGHSH, CDR2 LQKENI.